The rows below give T cell receptor beta chains drawn from one sample of a study of T cell changes during pregnancy in multiple sclerosis. Libraries were prepared by immunoSEQ multiplex PCR; TCRdb keeps only in-frame clonotypes and omits some of them. The sample comprises approximately 49,000 clones, approximately 85% of which are singletons, and 0.95% to 1.5% rests with the top ten. The sample was CD4+ T cells from peripheral blood mononuclear cells, taken in the second trimester of pregnancy. The receptors originated from a female donor with multiple sclerosis, enrolled in a pregnancy study. The CDR3 runs from the conserved cysteine through the conserved F or W. Each record gives: J gene, V gene, clone size, D gene, CDR3 protein, CDR3 DNA. A D gene is named only where the DNA matches it firmly. Expanded clones are given a class, and other clones once, few, many or no size at all.

>TRBJ1-5|TRBV7-2|-|TRBD1
CASSYRGGTQPQHF
TGTGCCAGCAGCTACAGGGGAGGCACTCAGCCCCAGCATTTT
>TRBJ2-5|TRBV7-8|-|TRBD2
CASSSWTSRRQETQYF
TGTGCCAGCAGTTCCTGGACTAGCCGACGGCAGGAGACCCAGTACTTC
>TRBJ2-3|TRBV9|-|-
CASSPPAGNTQYF
TGTGCCAGCAGCCCCCCTGCGGGCAATACGCAGTATTTT
>TRBJ2-2|TRBV18|-|TRBD2
CASSPGRARIGELFF
TGTGCCAGCTCACCCGGGAGGGCGCGAATCGGGGAGCTGTTTTTT
>TRBJ1-3|TRBV4-2|-|-
CASSQGNWAPGNTIYF
TGTGCCAGCAGCCAAGGAAATTGGGCTCCTGGAAACACCATATATTTT
>TRBJ2-7|TRBV30|-|-
CAWSVVQQPREQYF
TGTGCCTGGAGTGTCGTCCAGCAGCCGAGGGAGCAGTACTTC
>TRBJ1-2|TRBV5-1|-|-
CASSPDSYGYTF
TGCGCCAGCAGCCCGGACAGCTATGGCTACACCTTC
>TRBJ2-7|TRBV9|-|-
CASSPQTSLPHEQYF
TGTGCCAGCAGCCCCCAGACTAGTCTCCCCCACGAGCAGTACTTC
>TRBJ1-2|TRBV28|-|-
CASSASGLGSGYTF
TGTGCCAGCAGTGCATCAGGGTTGGGATCTGGCTACACCTTC
>TRBJ2-3|TRBV2|-|-
CASSELKSNTQYF
TGTGCCAGCAGTGAACTAAAGTCAAATACGCAGTATTTT
>TRBJ2-1|TRBV5-1|-|TRBD2
CASSLGAGVYNEQFF
TGCGCCAGCAGCTTAGGAGCGGGAGTTTACAATGAGCAGTTCTTC
>TRBJ1-1|TRBV10-3|-|TRBD1
CAISGTENTEAFF
TGTGCCATATCCGGGACAGAGAACACTGAAGCTTTCTTT
>TRBJ2-7|TRBV19|once|TRBD1
CASALTGGESYEQYF
TGTGCCAGCGCTTTGACAGGGGGCGAATCCTACGAGCAGTACTTC
>TRBJ2-3|TRBV6-5|-|TRBD2
CASSLAGIDTDTQYF
TGTGCCAGCAGTTTAGCGGGAATAGACACAGATACGCAGTATTTT